These 19 T cell receptor beta chains originate from one sample sequenced in a study of shared clonotypes between healthy human individuals. Profiled with immunoSEQ multiplex PCR; TCRdb holds only in-frame clones, not every one. The sample carries 600,000 or so clones, nearly 98% recorded once. It was CD45RO-negative cells, positively selected for CCR7, that made up naive CD8 cells, with terminally differentiated effector memory CD45RA+ cells excluded. Specimen: naive CD8+ T cells sorted from blood. Receptor source: a man younger than 40 in good health.

V is TRBV5-4 and J is TRBJ1-2; no definite D call. Trimming left V 4 bases short and J 0 bases short, with 7 bases between. The germline gives CDR1 SGHNT, CDR2 YYREEE (reference sequence). CDR3 length equals 13 residues. DNA for the CDR3: TGTGCCAGCAGCGGGTTGACTAACTATGGCTACACCTTC. Translation: CASSGLTNYGYTF.

The gene calls are TRBV6-6 and TRBJ1-5; 8 bases map to TRBD1. Trimming cost V 7 bases and J 6 bases; bases outside gene matches: 8. This CDR3 spans 14 amino acids. The germline V gene has CDR1 MNHNY and CDR2 SVGAGI (reference sequence). This CDR3 is CASTPGQEGQPQHF. For the CDR3, the DNA is TGTGCCAGCACTCCGGGACAGGAGGGTCAGCCCCAGCATTTT.

The chain uses TRBV7-9 and TRBJ2-3; D is ambiguous. Looked up from germline, CDR1 is SEHNR and CDR2 is FQNEAQ (reference sequence). This CDR3 spans 12 amino acids. The V end was cut by 1 base, the J end by 4 bases, with 3 bases between. CDR3: CASSLDADTQYF. The CDR3 DNA sequence: TGTGCCAGCAGCTTAGACGCAGATACGCAGTATTTT.

V usage is TRBV7-9 and J usage is TRBJ1-2; 10 nucleotides match TRBD1. The germline gives CDR1 SEHNR, CDR2 FQNEAQ (reference sequence). The CDR3 spans 16 residues. The V gene end was trimmed by 2 bases and the J gene end by 6 bases; junction bases not matched to a gene: 9. As DNA, the CDR3 is TGTGCCAGCAGCTTACCGCCGACAGGGGGCAGCGATGGCTACACCTTC. It yields the protein CASSLPPTGGSDGYTF.

This clone was detected only once. The chain joins TRBV4-3 to TRBJ2-3; tentative D call: TRBD1 (5 bases). The CDR3 is 14 amino acids. Per germline, CDR1 LGHNA and CDR2 YSLEER. V lost 3 bases and J 6 bases, leaving 13 bases between the germline ends. The CDR3 loop reads CASSHLGRQDTQYF. The CDR3 DNA reads TGCGCCAGCAGCCATCTGGGCCGACAGGATACGCAGTATTTT.

This clone was detected once. This rearrangement joins TRBV2 to TRBJ1-2; maybe TRBD1 (5 bases). CDR1 and CDR2 from the germline V gene are SNHLY and FYNNEI. This CDR3 region has 17 residues. Trimming removed 3 bases from V and 4 bases from J, with 21 bases in between. CDR3 sequence: CASSESQGGGMAYGYTF. The CDR3, as DNA: TGTGCCAGCAGTGAGTCGCAGGGAGGTGGGATGGCCTATGGCTACACCTTC.

The J gene is TRBJ2-3, the V gene TRBV9; no definite D call. The V end lost 2 bases, the J end lost 1 base, and 8 bases lay between the germline ends. The CDR3 runs to 14 residues. Per the germline V gene, CDR1 is SGDLS and CDR2 is YYNGEE. CDR3 bases: TGTGCCAGCAGCGTTGACGATCGCACAGATACGCAGTATTTT. Translation gives CASSVDDRTDTQYF.

This chain joins TRBV27 and TRBJ1-1; a possible D gene is TRBD1 (6 bases). CDR3 length: 15 amino acids. V gave up 6 bases and J gave up 2 bases, with 16 bases separating them. CDR1 and CDR2 from the germline V gene are MNHEY and SMNVEV (reference sequence). This CDR3 is CASRPPDRPNTEAFF. CDR3 DNA sequence: TGTGCCAGCAGACCACCGGACAGACCCAACACTGAAGCTTTCTTT.

This rearrangement joins TRBV11-2 to TRBJ2-1; 15 bases fit TRBD2. Unmatched junction bases numbered 1, after V lost 0 bases and J lost 4 bases. CDR1 and CDR2 (germline): SGHAT, FQNNGV. The length of the CDR3 is 17 residues. CDR3: CASSLDGLAGGYNEQFF. The CDR3 coding sequence is TGTGCCAGCAGCTTAGACGGACTAGCGGGAGGGTACAATGAGCAGTTCTTC.

This rearrangement joins TRBV7-2 to TRBJ2-2; D not resolved. CDR3 length: 13 residues. V lost 1 base to trimming and J lost 8 bases, with 8 bases between them. Germline V gives CDR1 SGHTA, CDR2 FQGNSA. Here the CDR3 DNA reads TGTGCCAGCAGCTTAGAGGGTGGTGGGGAGCTGTTTTTT. Translation gives CASSLEGGGELFF.

About this clone: The sample has other DNA sequences that encode this CDR3 too. V and J are TRBV4-1 and TRBJ2-7; the D is unclear. Per germline, CDR1 MGHRA and CDR2 YSYEKL. V was shortened by 3 bases and J by 3 bases, with 12 bases between the two germline ends. The CDR3 has 14 residues. In DNA, the CDR3 is TGCGCCAGCAGCCAGGAGTCCGGGTTCTACGAGCAGTACTTC. This translates into CASSQESGFYEQYF.

This clone has a single count. The rearrangement joins TRBV6-5 to TRBJ2-5, with 7 bases matching TRBD2. Per germline, CDR1 MNHEY and CDR2 SVGAGI. Trimming removed 4 bases from V and 1 base from J; junction bases left unmatched: 6. The CDR3 extends over 15 amino acids. DNA for the CDR3: TGTGCCAGCAGTTCTACGGGAGGTCGCCAAGAGACCCAGTACTTC. It translates to CASSSTGGRQETQYF.

The chain has TRBV27 and TRBJ2-7; TRBD2 agrees at 8 bases. This CDR3 comprises 14 residues. Germline V gene data show CDR1 as MNHEY and CDR2 as SMNVEV (reference sequence). The J segment lost 5 bases and the V segment lost 7 bases, leaving 10 bases of the junction unmatched. The CDR3 region has the DNA TGTGCCAGCAAGTGGAGCGGGAGTTGGGACGAGCAGTACTTC. Amino acid sequence: CASKWSGSWDEQYF.

This chain joins TRBV5-1 and TRBJ2-3, with 7 bases matching TRBD1. Germline lookup yields CDR1 SGHRS and CDR2 YFSETQ. The CDR3 extends over 15 amino acids. V was pared by 5 bases and J by 2 bases, with 8 bases of the junction left unmatched. The CDR3 is CASRPGQSFTDTQYF. In nucleotides, the CDR3 is TGCGCCAGCAGACCGGGACAGAGTTTCACAGATACGCAGTATTTT.

This clone was picked up a small number of times. The V and J genes are TRBV9 and TRBJ2-2; no definite D call. The CDR3 loop spans 16 amino acids. CDR1 is SGDLS and CDR2 is YYNGEE in the germline V gene. V was shortened by 1 base and J by 6 bases, with 16 bases between the two germline ends. The DNA for the CDR3 is TGTGCCAGCAGCGTATCTTGGGCCATCCGGGCCGGGGAGCTGTTTTTT. Protein: CASSVSWAIRAGELFF.

The chain is built from TRBV28 and TRBJ2-1; maybe TRBD1 (6 bases). CDR1 and CDR2 (germline): MDHEN, SYDVKM. Trimming removed 10 bases at V and 4 bases at J, with 20 bases between. The CDR3 runs 15 residues. The CDR3 sequence: CATTAGTRIYNEQFF. The CDR3 DNA reads as TGTGCCACCACCGCCGGGACAAGAATTTACAATGAGCAGTTCTTC.

The gene calls are TRBV15 and TRBJ2-3; tentatively, D is TRBD2 (6 bases). Germline CDR1 LNHNV, CDR2 YYDKDF (reference sequence). The V and J ends lost 1 base and 2 bases respectively, with 10 bases between them. This CDR3 comprises 15 residues. The CDR3 region is CATSRAASATDTQYF. The CDR3 bases are TGTGCCACCAGCAGAGCGGCTAGCGCCACAGATACGCAGTATTTT.

This chain links TRBV6-5 with TRBJ2-1; D is unclear. Between the trimmed V and J ends, which lost 2 bases and 2 bases, there was a span of 4 bases. The CDR3 contains 13 residues. Germline V gene lookup returns CDR1 MNHEY and CDR2 SVGAGI. CDR3 amino acids: CASSYSAYNEQFF. CDR3 sequence (DNA): TGTGCCAGCAGTTACAGTGCCTACAATGAGCAGTTCTTC.

V gene TRBV29-1 combines with J gene TRBJ2-4, with D perhaps matching TRBD1 or TRBD2 (5 bases each). The CDR3 has 13 amino acids. V lost 4 bases, J lost 4 bases, and 11 bases lay in between. Germline V gives CDR1 SQVTM, CDR2 ANQGSEA. The CDR3 DNA sequence: TGCAGCGTTGTCGGGGCGGAGAAAAACATTCAGTACTTC. It encodes CSVVGAEKNIQYF.